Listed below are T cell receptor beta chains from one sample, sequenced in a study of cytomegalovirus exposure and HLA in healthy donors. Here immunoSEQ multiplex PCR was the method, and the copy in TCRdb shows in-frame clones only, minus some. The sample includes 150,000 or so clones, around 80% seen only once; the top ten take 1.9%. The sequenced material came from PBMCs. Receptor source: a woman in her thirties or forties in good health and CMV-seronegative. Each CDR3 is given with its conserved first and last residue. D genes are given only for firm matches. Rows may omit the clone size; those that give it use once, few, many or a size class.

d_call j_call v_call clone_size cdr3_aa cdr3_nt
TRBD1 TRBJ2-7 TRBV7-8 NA CASSFEGTGLYEQYF TGTGCCAGCAGCTTCGAGGGGACAGGGCTCTACGAGCAGTACTTC
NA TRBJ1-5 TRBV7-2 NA CASSLVGTRGQPQHF TGTGCCAGCAGCTTAGTTGGAACCAGGGGTCAGCCCCAGCATTTT
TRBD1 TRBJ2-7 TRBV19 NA CASSRTGGSYEQYF TGTGCCAGTAGTAGGACAGGGGGCAGCTACGAGCAGTACTTC
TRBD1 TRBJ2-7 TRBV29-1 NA CSGTGDHEQYF TGCAGCGGGACAGGGGATCACGAGCAGTACTTC
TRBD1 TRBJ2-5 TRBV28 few CASSPIITGVGETQYF TGTGCCAGCAGCCCAATAATTACAGGGGTTGGGGAGACCCAGTACTTC
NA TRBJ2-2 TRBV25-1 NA CASSGLISDTGELFF TGTGCCAGCAGTGGCCTTATCTCAGACACCGGGGAGCTGTTTTTT
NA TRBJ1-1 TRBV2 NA CASRASDGGNTEAFF TGTGCCAGCAGGGCGTCGGACGGGGGGAACACTGAAGCTTTCTTT
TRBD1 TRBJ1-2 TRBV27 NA CASSLWDSQPPYGYTF TGTGCCAGCAGTTTATGGGACAGCCAGCCCCCATATGGCTACACCTTC
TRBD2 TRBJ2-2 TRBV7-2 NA CASSLVRESGGELFF TGTGCCAGCAGCTTAGTGCGGGAGTCTGGCGGGGAGCTGTTTTTT
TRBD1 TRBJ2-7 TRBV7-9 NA CASSLPTDRGPRTYEQYF TGTGCCAGCAGCCTGCCGACGGACAGGGGGCCAAGAACCTACGAGCAGTACTTC
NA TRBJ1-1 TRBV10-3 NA CAISDQGYSNTEAFF TGTGCCATCAGTGATCAGGGCTATTCGAACACTGAAGCTTTCTTT
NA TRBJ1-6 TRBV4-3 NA CASSQLTATGAPSPLHF TGCGCCAGCAGCCAACTCACTGCGACAGGCGCGCCTTCACCCCTCCACTTT
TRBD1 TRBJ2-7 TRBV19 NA CASSITGDPAYEQYF TGTGCCAGTAGTATAACAGGGGACCCGGCCTACGAGCAGTACTTC
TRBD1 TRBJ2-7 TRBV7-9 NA CASSRAGTGPSEQYF TGTGCCAGCAGCAGAGCCGGGACAGGGCCCTCCGAGCAGTACTTC
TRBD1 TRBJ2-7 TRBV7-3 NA CAPNGDRPFPERYEQYF TGTGCCCCGAACGGGGACAGACCTTTTCCTGAACGCTACGAGCAGTACTTC
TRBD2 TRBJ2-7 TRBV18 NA CASSPSLAGGAYEQYF TGTGCCAGCTCACCCTCACTAGCGGGAGGGGCCTACGAGCAGTACTTC
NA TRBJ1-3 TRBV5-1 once CASSREGSTIYF TGCGCCAGCAGCCGAGAGGGTAGCACCATATATTTT
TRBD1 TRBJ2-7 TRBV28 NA CASSLLQGIEQYF TGTGCCAGCAGTCTTCTACAGGGGATCGAGCAGTACTTC
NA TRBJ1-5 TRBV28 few CASSLFGGDSNQPQHF TGTGCCAGCAGTTTATTCGGCGGCGATAGCAATCAGCCCCAGCATTTT
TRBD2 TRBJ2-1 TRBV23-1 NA CASRRLAGGGSYEQFF TGCGCCAGCAGGCGACTAGCGGGAGGAGGTAGCTATGAGCAGTTCTTC
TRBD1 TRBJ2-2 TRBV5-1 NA CASSLQGADTGELFF TGCGCCAGCAGCTTACAGGGGGCGGACACCGGGGAGCTGTTTTTT
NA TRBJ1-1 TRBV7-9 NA CASSFDSNTEAFF TGTGCCAGCAGCTTTGACTCGAACACTGAAGCTTTCTTT
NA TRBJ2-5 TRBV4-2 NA CASSQESGTGAPTGETQYF TGTGCCAGCAGCCAAGAGTCCGGGACTGGGGCCCCTACCGGAGAGACCCAGTACTTC
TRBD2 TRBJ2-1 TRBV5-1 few CASSFEAGMRYNEQFF TGCGCCAGCAGCTTCGAAGCGGGGATGAGGTACAATGAGCAGTTCTTC
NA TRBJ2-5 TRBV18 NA CASRPLSGEETQYF TGTGCCAGCCGACCTCTGTCGGGAGAAGAGACCCAGTACTTC
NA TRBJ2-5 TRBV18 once CASSPGDQETQYF TGTGCCAGCTCGCCGGGGGACCAAGAGACCCAGTACTTC
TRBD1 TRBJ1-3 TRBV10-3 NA CAISEDRVSGNTIYF TGTGCCATCAGTGAAGACAGGGTATCAGGAAACACCATATATTTT
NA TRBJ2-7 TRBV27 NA CASSTRRDFYEQYF TGTGCCAGCAGTACCCGGAGGGATTTCTACGAGCAGTACTTC
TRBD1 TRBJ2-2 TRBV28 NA CASSSRGPVSGELFF TGTGCCAGCAGTTCAAGGGGGCCGGTGAGCGGGGAGCTGTTTTTT
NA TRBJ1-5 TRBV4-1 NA CASSRTVGQTNSNQPQHF TGCGCCAGCAGCCGAACCGTTGGGCAGACAAATAGCAATCAGCCCCAGCATTTT
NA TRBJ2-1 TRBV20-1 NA CSAFSSYEQFF TGCAGTGCCTTTAGTAGTTATGAGCAGTTCTTC
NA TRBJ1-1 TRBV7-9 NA CASSPQTAQNTEAFF TGTGCCAGCAGCCCCCAGACAGCCCAGAACACTGAAGCTTTCTTT
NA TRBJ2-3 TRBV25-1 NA CASSESGTDTQYF TGTGCCAGCAGTGAATCGGGCACAGATACGCAGTATTTT
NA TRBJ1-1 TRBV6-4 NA CASSEQGPTEAFF TGTGCCAGCAGTGAACAGGGACCAACTGAAGCTTTCTTT
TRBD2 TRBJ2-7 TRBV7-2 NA CASSFGRPTYEQYF TGTGCCAGCAGTTTCGGGAGGCCGACCTACGAGCAGTACTTC
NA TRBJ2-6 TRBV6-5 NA CASSYLRSSGANVLTF TGTGCCAGCAGTTACTTGCGGAGCTCTGGGGCCAACGTCCTGACTTTC
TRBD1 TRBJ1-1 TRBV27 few CASSLSTGGRLTEAFF TGTGCCAGCAGTTTATCGACAGGGGGGCGGCTCACTGAAGCTTTCTTT
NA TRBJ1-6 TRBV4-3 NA CASSSAGASSYNSPLHF TGCGCCAGCAGCTCGGCGGGAGCTAGCTCCTATAATTCACCCCTCCACTTT
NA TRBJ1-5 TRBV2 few CASSVEQLSNQPQHF TGTGCCAGCAGTGTAGAACAGCTTAGCAATCAGCCCCAGCATTTT
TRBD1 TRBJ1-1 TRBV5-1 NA CASSWDRADSEAFF TGCGCCAGCAGCTGGGACAGAGCTGATTCTGAAGCTTTCTTT
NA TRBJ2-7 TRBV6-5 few CASSRTAAYEQYF TGTGCCAGCAGTCGGACAGCGGCCTACGAGCAGTACTTC
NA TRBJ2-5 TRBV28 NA CASSSGRRTQYF TGTGCCAGCAGTTCAGGGCGCAGGACCCAGTACTTC
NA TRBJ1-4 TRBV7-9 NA CASSFVGSNEKLFF TGTGCCAGCAGCTTCGTGGGCTCTAATGAAAAACTGTTTTTT